Detailed here is one T cell receptor (beta chain). Its target is unknown. cDNA molecules carried unique molecular identifiers, and template switching added a universal primer site. TCRdb ran MiXCR on the 5' RACE reads and lists one entry per CDR3 protein. The sample includes 450,000 to 500,000 distinct CDR3 sequences, around 15% of them seen just once. This entry belongs to a study of identical twins. Points from the study as a whole: Modeled out-of-frame TCR alpha sharing in monozygotic twins fell below observed levels. Partial confounding of zero-insertion analyses by invariant MAIT and iNKT cells was possible.

V shed 6 bases and J 2 bases; nucleotides not matched to a gene: 3. Germline CDR1 and CDR2: MDHEN and SYDVKM. This CDR3 contains 15 residues. These same data were also listed under a study on yellow fever vaccine responses in identical twins.

The source of this sequence is a woman aged 18-29 years in good health. The sample taken for sequencing was CD4+ T cells sorted from blood. This sequence joins TRBV28 and TRBJ2-3; TRBD2 matches at 12 bases. The CDR3 sequence is CASRGLAGNTDTQYF. DNA for the CDR3: TGTGCCAGCAGAGGACTAGCGGGGAACACAGATACGCAGTATTTT.